These T cell receptor beta chains were read from a single sample in a study of CD8 T cells in ankylosing spondylitis. MiXCR, applied by TCRdb to the 5' RACE reads, yields one record per CDR3 protein. The repertoire holds 35,000 to 50,000 distinct CDR3 sequences, with roughly 3.1% as singletons. Sequencing was done on a sample of blood, either unsorted or a sorted T cell fraction (not recorded which). The receptors derive from a male donor with ankylosing spondylitis or in good health (not recorded which). Each CDR3 is given without its conserved first and last residue. A D gene is named only where the DNA matches it firmly.

j_gene	d_gene	v_gene	CDR3aa
TRBJ1-1	TRBD1	TRBV9	ASSTQTGGVVTEAF
TRBJ1-5	-	TRBV9	ASNVGPDHQPQH
TRBJ2-2	TRBD2	TRBV9	ASSVVDSGANTGELF
TRBJ2-2	-	TRBV9	ASSVGSVNTGELF
TRBJ2-2	TRBD1	TRBV9	ASSLRQQGVNTGELF
TRBJ2-3	TRBD2	TRBV9	ASSALTSPDTQY
TRBJ2-2	-	TRBV9	ASSVFVANTGELF
TRBJ2-1	-	TRBV9	ASSKGGGGLNEQF
TRBJ1-4	TRBD1	TRBV9	ASSVDTGTVPF
TRBJ1-1	-	TRBV9	ASSVTANTEAF
TRBJ2-1	-	TRBV9	ASSPFSDGNEQF
TRBJ2-1	TRBD2	TRBV9	ASSVVRGSPF
TRBJ2-1	-	TRBV9	ASSVNPSDEQF
TRBJ2-1	TRBD2	TRBV9	ASSVASGKINEQF
TRBJ2-1	-	TRBV9	ASSVEGNIFYNEQF
TRBJ2-2	TRBD2	TRBV9	ASSVGDSGGTNTGELF
TRBJ2-2	-	TRBV9	ASSAGINTGELF
TRBJ1-2	-	TRBV9	ASSADSKSGYT
TRBJ1-5	-	TRBV10-2	ASTWGEGQPQH
TRBJ1-3	-	TRBV9	ASSVRSDSGNTIY
TRBJ1-4	-	TRBV9	ASSPGSRTNEKLF
TRBJ2-1	-	TRBV9	ASSVEWTVRGEQF
TRBJ2-5	TRBD1	TRBV9	ASSTSTGYLETQY
TRBJ2-5	-	TRBV9	ASSVGHTSGQETQY
TRBJ1-4	TRBD1	TRBV9	ASSEGQRFGEKLF
TRBJ2-4	-	TRBV9	ASSVGGRKNIQY
TRBJ2-3	TRBD2	TRBV9	ASSLSSGGALRADTQY
TRBJ1-2	TRBD1	TRBV9	ASSQTQGGDGYT
TRBJ1-1	-	TRBV9	ASSVDPPGGMNTEAF
TRBJ2-5	TRBD2	TRBV9	ASSAGLVDQETQY
TRBJ2-5	-	TRBV9	ASSVGQAQGTQY
TRBJ1-1	TRBD1	TRBV9	ASSVVQDRGNTEAF
TRBJ2-3	-	TRBV9	ASSVADSTDTQY
TRBJ2-1	-	TRBV7-4	ASSWQILNYNEQF
TRBJ1-3	-	TRBV9	ASSPEAGVGNTIY
TRBJ1-4	-	TRBV9	ASSVGVGFNEKLF
TRBJ2-5	-	TRBV9	ASSANLAVGETQY
TRBJ2-2	-	TRBV9	ASNRGVTGELF
TRBJ2-2	TRBD2	TRBV9	ASSVGGGKVPGELF
TRBJ2-3	-	TRBV9	ASSVMGGASTDTQY
TRBJ2-1	-	TRBV9	ASSVALISWAGAGRNEQF
TRBJ2-3	-	TRBV9	ASSPARATDTQY
TRBJ2-5	-	TRBV9	ASSPRGGGSETQY
TRBJ2-1	TRBD2	TRBV9	ASSASGNTYNEQF
TRBJ2-3	TRBD2	TRBV9	ASSAPAGGLNKDTQY
TRBJ2-3	TRBD2	TRBV9	ASSVAGGGGGSDTQY
TRBJ2-3	TRBD2	TRBV9	ASSVAALAGGTDTQY
TRBJ2-1	-	TRBV9	ASSVDIFNEQF
TRBJ2-1	-	TRBV9	ASSVIPAGAYNEQF
TRBJ2-3	-	TRBV9	ASSASAASPLGTDTQY
TRBJ2-1	-	TRBV9	ASSVTGWDNEQF
TRBJ1-1	TRBD1	TRBV9	ASSVLDRLGTEAF
TRBJ1-1	TRBD1	TRBV9	ASSPGTGGTNTEAF